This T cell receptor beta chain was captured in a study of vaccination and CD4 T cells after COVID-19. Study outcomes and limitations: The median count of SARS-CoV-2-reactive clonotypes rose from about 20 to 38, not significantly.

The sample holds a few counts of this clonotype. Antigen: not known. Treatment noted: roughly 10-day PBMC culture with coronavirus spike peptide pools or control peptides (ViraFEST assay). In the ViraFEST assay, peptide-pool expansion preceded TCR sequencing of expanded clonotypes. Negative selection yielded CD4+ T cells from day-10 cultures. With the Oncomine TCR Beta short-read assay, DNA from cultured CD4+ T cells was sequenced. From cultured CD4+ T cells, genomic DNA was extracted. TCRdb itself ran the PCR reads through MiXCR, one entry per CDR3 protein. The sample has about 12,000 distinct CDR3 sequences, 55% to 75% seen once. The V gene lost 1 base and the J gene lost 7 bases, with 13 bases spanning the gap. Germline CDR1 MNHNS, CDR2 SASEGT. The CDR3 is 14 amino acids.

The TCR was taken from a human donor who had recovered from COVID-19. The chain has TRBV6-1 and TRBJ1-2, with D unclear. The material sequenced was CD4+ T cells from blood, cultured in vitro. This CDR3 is CASSEVGASVGYTF. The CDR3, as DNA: TGTGCCAGCAGTGAAGTCGGTGCATCCGTTGGCTACACCTTC.